This entry lists 21 T cell receptor beta chains sequenced from one sample in a study of human T cells and chemical hapten exposure. MiXCR, run by TCRdb on the RACE reads, gives a single entry per CDR3 protein. The data hold 75,000 to 90,000 distinct CDR3 sequences, with approximately 10% observed a single time. Time point denoted: patch test 1, 2 weeks after DPC sensitization. Treatment described: therapeutic diphenylcyclopropenone sensitization with weekly scalp DPC. The sample here was whole blood, taken in connection with sensitization to the hapten diphenylcyclopropenone (DPC). All receptors derive from a woman between 50 and 59 years old with alopecia areata. Some clones in this sample may be carry-over from other donors' samples.

There are a few counts of this clonotype. The chain is built from TRBV11-2 and TRBJ2-3; 7 bases fit TRBD1. Germline V gives CDR1 SGHAT, CDR2 FQNNGV. This CDR3 is built from 16 residues. The V segment lost 3 bases and the J segment 2 bases; nucleotides outside the gene matches: 8. CDR3 in amino acids: CASSFAGTAITDTQYF. In DNA, the CDR3 is TGTGCCAGCAGCTTCGCCGGGACAGCCATCACAGATACGCAGTATTTT.

This clonotype has a count of ten or more. The chain recombines TRBV9 with TRBJ1-2; 7 bases fit TRBD1. V lost 4 bases and J lost 4; bases outside the gene matches: 13. Germline assignment: CDR1 SGDLS and CDR2 YYNGEE. This CDR3 has 16 amino acids. This CDR3 is CASSPRQGLSFYGYTF. The CDR3 region has the DNA TGTGCCAGCAGCCCGCGACAGGGACTCTCTTTCTATGGCTACACCTTC. The full variable domain, in which reference TRBV9 and TRBJ1-2 provide the parts outside the CDR3, is DSGVTQTPKHLITATGQRVTLRCSPRSGDLSVYWYQQSLDQGLQFLIQYYNGEERAKGNILERFSAQQFPDLHSELNLSSLELGDSALYFCASSPRQGLSFYGYTFGSGTRLTVV.

The table lists this clonotype with many counts. The CDR3 DNA reads as TGCGCCAGCGAGGGAGACGAGACCCAGTACTTC. Its translation: CASEGDETQYF. This chain uses TRBV5-1 with TRBJ2-5; a weak D match, TRBD2 (5 bases). Trimming removed 7 bases at V and 5 bases at J, with 9 bases between. The length of the CDR3 is 11 residues. Per the germline V gene, CDR1 is SGHRS and CDR2 is YFSETQ.

V and J are TRBV19 and TRBJ2-6; TRBD1 matches at 7 bases. With 5 bases clipped from V and 2 bases from J, the junction kept 6 bases outside the gene matches. From germline, CDR1 is LNHDA and CDR2 SQIVND (reference sequence). This CDR3 region has 16 residues. The DNA for the CDR3 is TGTGCCAGTAGTGGGGACAGCCTTACTGGGGCCAACGTCCTGACTTTC. This encodes CASSGDSLTGANVLTF.

This clonotype was seen only a few times. The chain has TRBV4-1 and TRBJ2-2, with 8 nucleotides matching TRBD1. This CDR3 has 13 amino acids. Germline V gene lookup returns CDR1 MGHRA and CDR2 YSYEKL. V lost 1 base and J lost 11; bases outside the gene matches: 3. Here the CDR3 DNA reads TGCGCCAGCAGCCAAGGACAGGGGTACGAGCTGTTTTTT. It is translated as CASSQGQGYELFF.

The chain links TRBV7-8 to TRBJ1-4; 9 nucleotides line up with TRBD1. Germline values: CDR1 SGHVS, CDR2 FQNEAQ. The CDR3 consists of 16 residues. Trimming removed 3 bases from V and 4 bases from J; junction bases left unmatched: 6. CDR3 region: CASSFYGTGNNEKLFF. DNA for the CDR3: TGTGCCAGCAGCTTCTACGGGACAGGGAATAATGAAAAACTGTTTTTT.

The sample holds a few counts of this clonotype. The chain is built from TRBV2 and TRBJ2-3; 10 bases fit TRBD2. V lost 4 bases, J lost 5 bases, and 6 bases stayed unmatched. Germline values: CDR1 SNHLY, CDR2 FYNNEI. The CDR3 is 15 amino acids. The CDR3 reads CASSGDSSGRDTQYF. Written as DNA, the CDR3 is TGTGCCAGCAGTGGCGATTCTAGCGGGAGAGATACGCAGTATTTT. The full variable domain, with the rest looked up from reference TRBV2 and TRBJ2-3, is EPEVTQTPSHQVTQMGQEVILRCVPISNHLYFYWYRQILGQKVEFLVSFYNNEISEKSEIFDDQFSVERPDGSNFTLKIRSTKLEDSAMYFCASSGDSSGRDTQYFGPGTRLTVL.

This clonotype was counted at least ten times. The chain is built from TRBV7-8 and TRBJ2-1; tentative D call: TRBD2 (6 bases). CDR3 length: 14 residues. The V end was cut by 8 bases, the J end by 2 bases, with 13 bases between. CDR1 SGHVS and CDR2 FQNEAQ come from the germline V gene. CDR3 sequence reads: CASSLSGAYNEQFF. CDR3 coding DNA: TGTGCCAGCTCTCTCTCGGGAGCCTACAATGAGCAGTTCTTC.

V usage is TRBV7-2 and J usage is TRBJ2-5, with 8 positions matching TRBD2. Germline V gives CDR1 SGHTA, CDR2 FQGNSA. V shed 6 bases, J shed 3 bases, and the junction held 9 bases outside the gene matches. The CDR3 sequence is 15 residues long. CDR3 in DNA: TGTGCCAGCAGACGCTCAGCGGGAGACGAAGAGACCCAGTACTTC. It is translated as CASRRSAGDEETQYF.

The chain carries TRBV4-1 and TRBJ2-3; D perhaps matches TRBD1 (5 bases). The V and J ends lost 3 bases and 1 base respectively, with 11 bases between them. Looked up from germline, CDR1 is MGHRA and CDR2 is YSYEKL. The CDR3 has 15 amino acids. CDR3 amino acids: CASSQKDSRTDTQYF. CDR3 sequence (DNA): TGCGCCAGCAGCCAGAAAGACAGCCGCACAGATACGCAGTATTTT.

The sample holds many counts of this clonotype. V is TRBV12-3 or TRBV12-4 and J is TRBJ2-1, with 12 bases lining up with TRBD2. V lost 6 bases to trimming and J lost 3 bases; unmatched junction nucleotides: 3. The CDR3 is 15 amino acids. The CDR3 nucleotides read TGTGCCAGCAGCTTGACTAGCGGGAGCTACAATGAGCAGTTCTTC. It encodes CASSLTSGSYNEQFF.

The gene calls are TRBV7-6 and TRBJ2-3, with D uncertain. The CDR3 extends over 13 amino acids. Germline CDR1 is SGHVS and CDR2 is FNYEAQ. Deletions cut 5 bases from V and 1 base from J, with 7 bases between. The CDR3 DNA reads as TGTGCCAGCAGCATCCTTCGCACAGATACGCAGTATTTT. Its translation: CASSILRTDTQYF.

This clonotype was counted only a few times. The rearrangement uses TRBV29-1 and TRBJ1-1; D remains unclear. Germline values: CDR1 SQVTM, CDR2 ANQGSEA. V lost 4 bases to trimming and J lost 0 bases, with 12 bases between them. This CDR3 is 14 amino acids long. CDR3 protein: CSVAADGVNTEAFF. The CDR3 DNA reads TGCAGCGTTGCCGCTGACGGCGTGAACACTGAAGCTTTCTTT.

This clonotype was recorded only once. The chain uses TRBV6-2 or TRBV6-3 and TRBJ2-3; D is unclear. V lost 5 bases to trimming and J lost 4 bases, with 4 bases between them. The CDR3 loop spans 11 amino acids. Germline CDR1 reads MNHEY; CDR2 reads SVGEGT. The CDR3 DNA follows: TGTGCCAGCAGTCAGTCAGATACGCAGTATTTT. It yields the protein CASSQSDTQYF.

The chain joins TRBV5-1 to TRBJ2-7; the match to TRBD1 covers 9 bases. V trimming: 6 bases; J trimming: 6 bases; junction bases outside the gene matches: 10. This CDR3 comprises 14 residues. From germline, CDR1 is SGHRS and CDR2 YFSETQ. CDR3 DNA: TGCGCCAGCACATACGCCGGGACAGGGACCGAGCAGTACTTC. Protein sequence: CASTYAGTGTEQYF.

The sample holds a few counts of this clonotype. The chain has TRBV7-9 and TRBJ2-5; D possibly corresponds to TRBD2 (6 bases). Trimming took off 0 bases at V and 2 bases at J, with 10 bases between the two ends. This CDR3 has 15 amino acids. In germline, CDR1 is SEHNR, CDR2 FQNEAQ (reference sequence). The CDR3 region is CASSLARGSQETQYF. DNA of the CDR3: TGTGCCAGCAGCTTAGCGCGGGGATCTCAAGAGACCCAGTACTTC.

This clonotype was detected a few times. The chain combines TRBV6-5 with TRBJ2-6; TRBD1 aligns across 9 bases. The trim removed 6 bases at V and 0 bases at J, leaving 9 bases unmatched. CDR3 length equals 18 residues. Germline V gene lookup returns CDR1 MNHEY and CDR2 SVGAGI. In DNA, the CDR3 is TGTGCCAGCAGACCCCCGGGACAGGGCCTCTCTGGGGCCAACGTCCTGACTTTC. Its translation: CASRPPGQGLSGANVLTF.

At least ten counts were recorded for this clonotype. CDR3 sequence reads: CASSGGRAYEQYF. The CDR3 bases are TGTGCCAGCAGTGGCGGGAGGGCCTACGAGCAGTACTTC. This chain uses TRBV7-9 with TRBJ2-7; 9 bases agree with TRBD2. Germline trimming cut 6 bases from V and 2 bases from J; bases unmatched to any gene: 2. Germline V CDR1 and CDR2: SEHNR, FQNEAQ (reference sequence). The CDR3 covers 13 residues.

In its sample, this clonotype was seen a few times. The chain employs TRBV5-1 and TRBJ1-1; perhaps TRBD1 as D (5 bases). The V and J ends lost 4 bases and 6 bases respectively, with 10 bases between them. Looked up from germline, CDR1 is SGHRS and CDR2 is YFSETQ. The CDR3 loop spans 12 amino acids. CDR3: CASSAWGPEAFF. DNA of the CDR3: TGCGCCAGCAGCGCCTGGGGCCCTGAAGCTTTCTTT.

This clonotype was found a few times. This rearrangement joins TRBV7-6 to TRBJ2-5; a possible D gene is TRBD2 (7 bases). Trimming cost V 8 bases and J 0 bases, with 13 bases left between them. CDR3 length equals 14 residues. Germline V lookup: CDR1 SGHVS, CDR2 FNYEAQ. The CDR3 sequence: CASGPGGYQETQYF. The DNA for the CDR3 is TGTGCCAGCGGCCCGGGGGGCTACCAAGAGACCCAGTACTTC.

The CDR3 DNA reads TGTGCCAGCTCACCGACAGGGATGTACACTGAAGCTTTCTTT. It yields the protein CASSPTGMYTEAFF. This chain connects TRBV18 to TRBJ1-1, with 7 nucleotides matching TRBD1. V shed 3 bases, J shed 3 bases, and the junction held 4 bases outside the gene matches. The CDR3 has 14 amino acids. The germline gives CDR1 KGHSH, CDR2 LQKENI.